What follows describes a single T cell receptor (beta chain). Antigen: not known. This sample is part of a study of blood T cells in healthy people across ages. Study at large: Per two T cells, about one barcoded beta molecule was captured through template switching.

It was with a sample-barcoded 5' primer and a J-beta primer mix that a second PCR of roughly 7 to 12 cycles was run. TCRdb itself ran the 5' RACE reads through MiXCR, one entry per CDR3 protein. The sample has fewer than 2 million distinct CDR3 sequences, approximately 39% seen once. Deletions cut 7 bases from V and 1 base from J, with 7 bases between. The germline CDR1 and CDR2 sequences are SNHLY and FYNNEI. The CDR3 length is 12 residues. Study-wide points: As age increased, TCR beta diversity per million T cells fell in a roughly linear fashion.

The V gene is TRBV2, the J gene TRBJ1-1, with D hard to call. This TCR came from a human donor in good health. The source material was blood. In DNA form, the CDR3 reads TGTGCCAGCACTATCTCGAACACTGAAGCTTTCTTT. As protein: CASTISNTEAFF.